Listed here are 17 T cell receptor beta chains from one sample, sequenced in a study of blood T cell repertoires in COVID-19. Here immunoSEQ multiplex PCR was the method, and the copy in TCRdb shows in-frame clones only, minus some. This sample has around 100,000 clones, with approximately 88% found just once. Sample: peripheral blood. Receptors were obtained from a woman in her 70s with acute or convalescent COVID-19.

This clone occurred once. V gene TRBV7-6 combines with J gene TRBJ2-1; 13 nucleotides agree with TRBD2. The junction had 5 bases not matched to a gene; V was cut back by 4 bases and J by 5 bases. The CDR3 totals 16 residues. In germline, CDR1 is SGHVS, CDR2 FNYEAQ. The CDR3 DNA follows: TGTGCCAGCAGCTCGAGACTAGCGGGGGGTAACAATGAGCAGTTCTTC. Residues: CASSSRLAGGNNEQFF. Based on the CDR3 plus reference TRBV7-6 and TRBJ2-1, the full variable domain is GAGVSQSPRYKVTKRGQDVALRCDPISGHVSLYWYRQALGQGPEFLTYFNYEAQQDKSGLPNDRFSAERPEGSISTLTIQRTEQRDSAMYRCASSSRLAGGNNEQFFGPGTRLTVL.

V is TRBV6-6 and J is TRBJ2-3, with D tentatively TRBD2 (5 bases). V shed 5 bases and J shed 3 bases, with 15 bases lying between them. Germline CDR1 and CDR2: MNHNY and SVGAGI (reference sequence). This CDR3 region has 15 residues. CDR3 bases: TGTGCCAGCAGTCCCTCACTGGGAGAGACAGATACGCAGTATTTT. Protein: CASSPSLGETDTQYF.

The sample holds one count of this clone. This chain joins TRBV5-5 and TRBJ2-3; D is unresolved. Between the trimmed V and J ends, which lost 1 base and 0 bases, there was a span of 6 bases. This CDR3 comprises 14 residues. The germline V gene has CDR1 SGHKS and CDR2 YYEKEE (reference sequence). The CDR3, as DNA: TGTGCCAGCAGCTTGCGGGTTAGCACAGATACGCAGTATTTT. Its protein product is CASSLRVSTDTQYF.

In this sample, this clone turned up once. The chain combines TRBV13 with TRBJ1-5, with 8 bases fitting TRBD1. The V segment lost 3 bases and the J segment 6 bases; nucleotides outside the gene matches: 7. The CDR3 is 15 amino acids. Germline V gene lookup returns CDR1 PRHDT and CDR2 FYEKMQ (reference sequence). CDR3 region: CASSFTRGRGQPQHF. The CDR3 coding sequence is TGTGCCAGCAGCTTCACCAGGGGGCGCGGTCAGCCCCAGCATTTT.

The CDR3 here is CASSQGSNQPQHF. The CDR3 DNA sequence: TGTGCCAGCAGCCAGGGGAGCAATCAGCCCCAGCATTTT. The V call is TRBV6-5, the J call TRBJ1-5; possible D gene TRBD1, 6 bases. The CDR3 spans 13 residues. Germline V gives CDR1 MNHEY, CDR2 SVGAGI. V lost 6 bases to trimming and J lost 1 base, with 7 bases between them.

This clone has only a few counts. CDR3 coding DNA: TGCGCCAGCAGCTTGCGGGGGAATTCACCCCTCCACTTT. It yields the protein CASSLRGNSPLHF. The rearrangement uses TRBV5-1 and TRBJ1-6; possible D gene TRBD1, 5 bases. Germline V lookup: CDR1 SGHRS, CDR2 YFSETQ. The CDR3 contains 13 residues. Trimming removed 1 base from V and 7 bases from J, with 6 bases in between.

This clone showed up just a few times. The rearrangement joins TRBV9 to TRBJ1-1; no firm D call. CDR3 length equals 15 residues. Trimming stripped 4 bases from V and 0 bases from J, with 13 bases between. Looked up from germline, CDR1 is SGDLS and CDR2 is YYNGEE. Here the CDR3 DNA reads TGTGCCAGCAGCATATTCGAGTATATGAACACTGAAGCTTTCTTT. Its protein is CASSIFEYMNTEAFF.

The V call is TRBV9, the J call TRBJ2-7, with 11 bases identical to TRBD2. This CDR3 comprises 14 residues. V shed 4 bases and J 3 bases; nucleotides not matched to a gene: 3. CDR1 is SGDLS, CDR2 YYNGEE, per germline. The CDR3 coding sequence is TGTGCCAGCAGCCCGGGACTAGCGGACTACGAGCAGTACTTC. Its translation: CASSPGLADYEQYF.

The chain is built from TRBV3-1 (or the pseudogene TRBV3-2) and TRBJ1-5; TRBD1 matches at 8 bases. V lost 6 bases to trimming and J lost 5 bases; unmatched junction nucleotides: 3. The CDR3 contains 13 residues. Germline CDR1 LGHDT, CDR2 YNNKEL (reference sequence). The CDR3 coding sequence is TGTGCCAGCAGTCAACAGGGGGATCAGCCCCAGCATTTT. Translating gives CASSQQGDQPQHF.

The V call is TRBV10-1, the J call TRBJ2-3, with 9 bases identical to TRBD1. V dropped 6 bases and J dropped 2; count of bases not matched to a gene: 9. CDR3 length: 16 amino acids. Germline V gene lookup returns CDR1 WNHNN and CDR2 SYGVQD (reference sequence). CDR3 sequence: CASSPSRDRATDTQYF. DNA for the CDR3: TGCGCCAGCAGCCCCTCGCGGGACAGGGCCACAGATACGCAGTATTTT.

The chain uses TRBV6-5 and TRBJ2-2; TRBD1 agrees at 8 bases. This CDR3 is built from 13 residues. V dropped 11 bases and J dropped 1; count of bases not matched to a gene: 3. Germline V CDR1 and CDR2: MNHEY, SVGAGI. Here the CDR3 reads CAGDRMNTGELFF. DNA of the CDR3: TGTGCCGGGGACAGGATGAACACCGGGGAGCTGTTTTTT.

The chain carries TRBV28 and TRBJ2-3; 11 bases align to TRBD2. This CDR3 is built from 14 residues. Germline CDR1 MDHEN, CDR2 SYDVKM. V gave up 3 bases and J gave up 13 bases; unmatched junction bases: 9. The CDR3 sequence is CASSLGTSGAPEYF. The CDR3, as DNA: TGTGCCAGCAGTTTGGGGACTAGCGGTGCCCCAGAGTATTTT.

V gene TRBV5-1 combines with J gene TRBJ2-7; 7 bases align to TRBD1. The CDR3 runs to 16 residues. Trimming cost V 0 bases and J 2 bases; bases outside gene matches: 8. Germline CDR1 SGHRS, CDR2 YFSETQ. CDR3 sequence: CASSLVNRGPPYEQYF. For the CDR3, the DNA is TGCGCCAGCAGCTTGGTCAACAGGGGTCCACCCTACGAGCAGTACTTC.

This clone was seen only a few times. The chain combines TRBV6-5 with TRBJ1-2; a possible D gene is TRBD1 (5 bases). From germline, CDR1 is MNHEY and CDR2 SVGAGI. Trimming took off 1 base at V and 3 bases at J, with 9 bases between the two ends. The CDR3 has 14 residues. CDR3 nucleotides: TGTGCCAGCAGTTACTATGGCAGGGACTATGGCTACACCTTC. This gives the protein CASSYYGRDYGYTF.

The J gene is TRBJ2-2, the V gene TRBV19; 8 bases align to TRBD1. Germline V lookup: CDR1 LNHDA, CDR2 SQIVND (reference sequence). There are 16 residues in the CDR3. The trim removed 4 bases at V and 4 bases at J, leaving 8 bases unmatched. The CDR3, as DNA: TGTGCCAGTAGTAACCCCAGGGGGCCGGCCACCGGGGAGCTGTTTTTT. Translating gives CASSNPRGPATGELFF. The full variable domain, rest sourced from reference TRBV19 and TRBJ2-2, is DGGITQSPKYLFRKEGQNVTLSCEQNLNHDAMYWYRQDPGQGLRLIYYSQIVNDFQKGDIAEGYSVSREKKESFPLTVTSAQKNPTAFYLCASSNPRGPATGELFFGEGSRLTVL.

A single count supports this clone. This rearrangement joins TRBV18 to TRBJ1-3; a weak D match, TRBD1 (5 bases). CDR3 length equals 13 residues. Germline loops: CDR1 KGHSH, CDR2 LQKENI. The V end was cut by 3 bases, the J end by 3 bases, with 6 bases between. The CDR3, as DNA: TGTGCCAGCTCACCGGACATTGGAAACACCATATATTTT. Its protein product is CASSPDIGNTIYF.

About this clone: Distinct nucleotide sequences in the sample also encode this CDR3. This CDR3 reads CASSFGGTNEKLFF. For the CDR3, the DNA is TGCGCCAGCAGCTTCGGTGGAACTAATGAAAAACTGTTTTTT. J is TRBJ1-4 and V is TRBV5-1; D gene unclear. CDR1 is SGHRS, CDR2 YFSETQ, per germline. CDR3 length equals 14 residues. Trimming took off 2 bases at V and 1 base at J, with 6 bases between the two ends.